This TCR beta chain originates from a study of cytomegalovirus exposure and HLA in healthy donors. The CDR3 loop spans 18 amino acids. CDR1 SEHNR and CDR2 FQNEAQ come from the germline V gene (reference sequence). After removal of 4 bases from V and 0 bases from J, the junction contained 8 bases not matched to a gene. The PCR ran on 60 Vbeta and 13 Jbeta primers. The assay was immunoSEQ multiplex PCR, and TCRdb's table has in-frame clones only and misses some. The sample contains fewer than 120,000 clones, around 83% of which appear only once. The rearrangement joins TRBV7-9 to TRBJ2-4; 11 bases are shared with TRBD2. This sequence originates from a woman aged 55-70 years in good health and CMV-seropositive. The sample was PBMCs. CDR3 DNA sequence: TGTGCCAGCAGCTCCCCGGTAGCGGGAGGGTTAGCCAAAAACATTCAGTACTTC. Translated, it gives CASSSPVAGGLAKNIQYF.